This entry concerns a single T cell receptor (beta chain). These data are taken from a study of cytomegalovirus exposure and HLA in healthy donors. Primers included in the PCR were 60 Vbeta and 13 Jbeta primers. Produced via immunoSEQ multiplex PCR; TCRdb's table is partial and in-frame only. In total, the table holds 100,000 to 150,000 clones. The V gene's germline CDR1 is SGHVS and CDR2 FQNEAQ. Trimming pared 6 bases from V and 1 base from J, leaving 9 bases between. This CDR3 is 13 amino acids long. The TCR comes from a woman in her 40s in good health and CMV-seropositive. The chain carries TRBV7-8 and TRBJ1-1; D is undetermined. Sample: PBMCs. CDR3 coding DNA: TGTGCCAGCAGTCACGGAGGGAACACTGAAGCTTTCTTT. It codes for CASSHGGNTEAFF. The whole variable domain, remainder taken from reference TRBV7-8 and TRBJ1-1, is GAGVSQSPRYKVAKRGQDVALRCDPISGHVSLFWYQQALGQGPEFLTYFQNEAQLDKSGLPSDRFFAERPEGSVSTLKIQRTQQEDSAVYLCASSHGGNTEAFFGQGTRLTVV.